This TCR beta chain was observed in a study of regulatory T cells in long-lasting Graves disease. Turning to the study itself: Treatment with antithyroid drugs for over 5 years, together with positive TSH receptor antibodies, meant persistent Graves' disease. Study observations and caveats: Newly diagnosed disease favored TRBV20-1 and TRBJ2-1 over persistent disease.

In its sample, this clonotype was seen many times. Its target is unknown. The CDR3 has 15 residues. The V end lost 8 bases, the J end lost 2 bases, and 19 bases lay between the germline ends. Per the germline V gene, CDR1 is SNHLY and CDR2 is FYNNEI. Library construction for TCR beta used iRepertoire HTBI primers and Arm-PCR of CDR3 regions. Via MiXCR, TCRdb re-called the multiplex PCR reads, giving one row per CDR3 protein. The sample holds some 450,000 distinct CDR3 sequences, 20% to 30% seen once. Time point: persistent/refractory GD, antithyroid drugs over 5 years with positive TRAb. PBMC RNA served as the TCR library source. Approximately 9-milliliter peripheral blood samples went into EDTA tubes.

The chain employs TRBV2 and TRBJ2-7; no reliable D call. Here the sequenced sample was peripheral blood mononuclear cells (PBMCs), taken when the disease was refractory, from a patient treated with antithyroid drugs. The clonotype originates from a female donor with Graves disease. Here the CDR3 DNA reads TGTGCCAGCCCCCTTCAGCAACGCCAGCCCTACGAGCAGTACTTC. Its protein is CASPLQQRQPYEQYF.